The T cell receptor beta chain described here comes from a study of T cell responses to AZD1222 COVID-19 vaccine. Study-level results: Unmutated regions of variants are reportedly targeted by nearly half of spike-specific TCRs. Baseline seropositivity characterized only a handful of AZD1222 recipients.

This CDR3 region has 13 residues. From germline, CDR1 is LGHDT and CDR2 YNNKEL (reference sequence). Trimming cost V 6 bases and J 7 bases, with 16 bases left between them. A note on this clone: Its antigen remains unknown.

Here immunoSEQ multiplex PCR was the method, and the copy in TCRdb shows in-frame clones only, minus some. The sample carries 140,000 to 150,000 clones, approximately 91% recorded once. Second-dose intervals of approximately 4 or approximately 12 weeks were pooled. The chain joins TRBV3-1 (or the pseudogene TRBV3-2) to TRBJ2-7; D tentatively fits TRBD1 or TRBD2 (5 bases each). Sample: peripheral blood, taken 28 days after the second AZD1222 dose. This receptor was obtained from an adult who received the AZD1222 COVID-19 vaccine. The CDR3 region has the DNA TGTGCCAGCAGTGGGGACGGCCTGCTGGAGCAGTACTTC. Protein product: CASSGDGLLEQYF.